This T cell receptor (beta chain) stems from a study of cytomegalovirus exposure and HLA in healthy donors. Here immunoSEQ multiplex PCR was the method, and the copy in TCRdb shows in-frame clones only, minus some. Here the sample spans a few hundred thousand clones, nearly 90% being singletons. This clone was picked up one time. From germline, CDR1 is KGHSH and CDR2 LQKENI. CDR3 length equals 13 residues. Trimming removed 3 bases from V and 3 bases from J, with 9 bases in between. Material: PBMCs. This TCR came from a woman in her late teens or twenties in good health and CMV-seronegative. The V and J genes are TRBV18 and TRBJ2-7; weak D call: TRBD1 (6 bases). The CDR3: CASSPDRVYEQYF. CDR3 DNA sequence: TGTGCCAGCTCACCGGACAGAGTCTACGAGCAGTACTTC.